This T cell receptor (beta chain) was captured in a study of spatial heterogeneity in lung cancer. General observations from the study: TCRs found ubiquitously expanded in tumor appeared in blood more at resection than at follow-up.

Using its own MiXCR run on the 5' RACE reads, TCRdb lists one record per CDR3 protein. Of fewer than 150,000 distinct CDR3 sequences listed, about 10% are singletons. Time point indicated: blood at routine non-recurrence follow-up after resection. The study sequenced unsorted whole RNA from tumor, nontumor lung or frozen PBMC. As regards this clonotype: The antigen is unknown.

The germline V gene has CDR1 LNHNV and CDR2 YYDKDF (reference sequence). With 5 bases clipped from V and 3 bases from J, the junction kept 3 bases outside the gene matches. The length of the CDR3 is 13 residues. The receptor's source is a female donor with early-stage non-small cell lung cancer. The chain carries TRBV15 and TRBJ2-5, with 7 bases fitting TRBD2. The specimen was PBMCs, collected at follow-up. Here the CDR3 DNA reads TGTGCCACCAGCTGGGGAGGGAAAGAGACCCAGTACTTC. It encodes CATSWGGKETQYF.